Following are 17 T cell receptor beta chains from one sample sequenced in a study of chemoradiotherapy in HPV16-positive cancers. TCRdb keeps only in-frame clones here, not all; method: immunoSEQ multiplex PCR. The sample holds just over 15,000 clones; over 70% are singletons and the top ten take less than 1.5%. The sample was gathered from a patient who underwent chemoradiotherapy. These receptor sequences come from a human donor with HPV-associated anogenital cancer.

This rearrangement joins TRBV12-5 to TRBJ2-5; TRBD2 matches at 10 bases. Germline trimming cut 3 bases from V and 2 bases from J; bases unmatched to any gene: 3. From germline, CDR1 is LGHNT and CDR2 FRNRAP. The length of the CDR3 is 15 residues. The CDR3 coding sequence is TGTGCTAGTGGTTTCAGGACTAGCGGACAAGAGACCCAGTACTTC. Translating gives CASGFRTSGQETQYF.

This clone was counted a few times. The chain links TRBV25-1 to TRBJ2-7, with D possibly being TRBD2 (6 bases). Trimming shortened V by 9 bases and J by 6 bases, and 21 bases separated the two germline ends. Germline-derived CDR1 and CDR2 are MGHDK and SYGVNS. The CDR3 is made up of 14 amino acids. CDR3 amino acids: CASNDTRPAGEQYF. For the CDR3, the DNA is TGTGCCAGTAACGACACACGGCCAGCGGGCGAGCAGTACTTC.

The chain combines TRBV10-2 with TRBJ1-4; D ambiguous. The ends were cut back, 8 bases at V and 5 bases at J, with 12 bases in the middle. Looked up from germline, CDR1 is WSHSY and CDR2 is SAAADI. The CDR3 consists of 13 residues. CDR3 DNA: TGCGCCAGCGGGTTGACGGAGAATGAAAAACTGTTTTTT. Translation gives CASGLTENEKLFF.

The chain employs TRBV2 and TRBJ1-1; no clear D gene. In germline, CDR1 is SNHLY, CDR2 FYNNEI. The CDR3 totals 14 residues. Trimming removed 3 bases from V and 5 bases from J, with 13 bases in between. CDR3 in DNA: TGTGCCAGCAGTGATCTCGTGACCGGGACTGAAGCTTTCTTT. As protein: CASSDLVTGTEAFF.

The chain uses TRBV6-6 and TRBJ1-2; the match to TRBD1 covers 10 bases. The CDR3 is 14 residues long. Germline values: CDR1 MNHNY, CDR2 SVGAGI (reference sequence). Germline trimming cut 6 bases from V and 8 bases from J; bases unmatched to any gene: 9. CDR3 in DNA: TGTGCCAGCAGAAGGGACAGGGGAATTCTCGGCTACACCTTC. As protein: CASRRDRGILGYTF.

The V and J genes are TRBV6-5 and TRBJ2-7; TRBD2 matches at 8 bases. Germline V gives CDR1 MNHEY, CDR2 SVGAGI. V shed 6 bases, J shed 5 bases, and the junction held 12 bases outside the gene matches. The CDR3 loop spans 15 amino acids. CDR3 nucleotide sequence: TGTGCCAGCAGCCGCGCGGGGCGGGGGGCCAACGAGCAGTACTTC. This gives the protein CASSRAGRGANEQYF.

This clone was seen more than once but under ten times. The CDR3 DNA is TGTGCCTCCCCGGGACAGGGGAACACCGGGGAGCTGTTTTTT. Its protein is CASPGQGNTGELFF. This chain joins TRBV30 and TRBJ2-2, with TRBD1 matching over 9 bases. This CDR3 comprises 14 residues. Per germline, CDR1 GTSNPN and CDR2 SVGIG (reference sequence). The V and J ends lost 7 bases and 1 base, in that order; junction bases with no gene match: 4.

This clone has just a few counts. The CDR3 bases are TGTGCCAGCAGTTTACTGGGACAGGGGGCAAGCGGGGAGCTGTTTTTT. Its translation: CASSLLGQGASGELFF. V is TRBV27 and J is TRBJ2-2; TRBD1 aligns across 12 bases. Trimming cost V 2 bases and J 7 bases; bases outside gene matches: 5. The CDR3 is 16 residues long. Germline lookup yields CDR1 MNHEY and CDR2 SMNVEV (reference sequence).

The rearrangement joins TRBV11-3 to TRBJ2-1; no clear D. Germline CDR1 reads SGHNT; CDR2 reads YENEEA. The CDR3 loop spans 10 amino acids. V was pared by 6 bases and J by 7 bases, with 4 bases between. This chain's CDR3 is CASSANEQFF. The CDR3 coding sequence is TGTGCCAGCAGTGCTAATGAGCAGTTCTTC.

The chain is built from TRBV25-1 and TRBJ1-2, with a weak D call TRBD1 (6 bases). This CDR3 contains 16 residues. CDR1 and CDR2 (germline): MGHDK, SYGVNS. Trimming took 1 base from V and 3 from J, leaving 15 bases between them. This CDR3 reads CASSESLKGEDYGYTF. CDR3 coding DNA: TGTGCCAGCAGTGAATCCCTCAAGGGGGAGGACTATGGCTACACCTTC.

The chain employs TRBV11-1 and TRBJ1-2, with D possibly being TRBD1 (6 bases). Germline V gene lookup returns CDR1 SGHAT and CDR2 FQDESV (reference sequence). The CDR3 contains 16 residues. Trimming pared 0 bases from V and 2 bases from J, leaving 13 bases between. The CDR3 loop is CASSLAWGTTNYGYTF. CDR3 nucleotide sequence: TGTGCCAGCAGCTTAGCGTGGGGGACAACCAACTATGGCTACACCTTC.

This chain links TRBV4-1 with TRBJ1-4; D uncertain. The V end was cut by 0 bases, the J end by 8 bases, with 13 bases between. There are 15 residues in the CDR3. Per germline, CDR1 MGHRA and CDR2 YSYEKL. The CDR3 DNA follows: TGCGCCAGCAGCCAAGAGTTCCCTCAGAGGGAAAAACTGTTTTTT. Amino acids: CASSQEFPQREKLFF.

CDR3 DNA sequence: TGCAGCGTTGAAGATCGAGGGGGAGGGATCACTGAAGCTTTCTTT. Its translation: CSVEDRGGGITEAFF. V and J are TRBV29-1 and TRBJ1-1; D might be TRBD1 (6 bases). Deletions cut 0 bases from V and 4 bases from J, with 15 bases between. The CDR3 is 15 residues long. Germline V gene sequence: CDR1 SQVTM, CDR2 ANQGSEA. Filled out from reference TRBV29-1 and TRBJ1-1, the complete variable domain reads SAVISQKPSRDICQRGTSLTIQCQVDSQVTMMFWYRQQPGQSLTLIATANQGSEATYESGFVIDKFPISRPNLTFSTLTVSNMSPEDSSIYLCSVEDRGGGITEAFFGQGTRLTVV.

The V gene is TRBV19, the J gene TRBJ2-4; a possible D gene is TRBD2 (6 bases). CDR1 and CDR2 (germline): LNHDA, SQIVND (reference sequence). CDR3 size: 14 residues. V dropped 4 bases and J dropped 0 bases, with 7 bases sitting between them. The CDR3 spells CASSRRGAKNIQYF. CDR3 nucleotides: TGTGCCAGTAGTAGGAGGGGAGCCAAAAACATTCAGTACTTC.

V usage is TRBV7-2 and J usage is TRBJ2-7, with D perhaps matching TRBD1 or TRBD2 (5 bases each). Trimming shortened V by 8 bases and J by 3 bases, and 23 bases separated the two germline ends. The CDR3 extends over 16 amino acids. Germline CDR1 SGHTA, CDR2 FQGNSA. In DNA, the CDR3 is TGTGCCAGCGGTGGGGGACGAGGCGGGTCCCTCTACGAGCAGTACTTC. Translating gives CASGGGRGGSLYEQYF.

This chain links TRBV19 with TRBJ1-5, with 9 nucleotides matching TRBD1. The CDR3 runs 17 residues. With 6 bases clipped from V and 5 bases from J, the junction kept 14 bases outside the gene matches. From germline, CDR1 is LNHDA and CDR2 SQIVND (reference sequence). The DNA of the CDR3 is TGTGCCAGTAGAAAAACCCCCGGACAGGGGAGAGATCAGCCCCAGCATTTT. Protein product: CASRKTPGQGRDQPQHF.

The V call is TRBV6-5, the J call TRBJ1-1; 12 positions agree with TRBD1. The ends lost 7 bases at V and 9 bases at J; junction bases unmatched: 9. The CDR3 is made up of 14 amino acids. Germline assignment: CDR1 MNHEY and CDR2 SVGAGI. CDR3 region: CASTAPGQGAKAFF. CDR3 nucleotides: TGTGCCAGCACCGCACCGGGACAGGGGGCGAAAGCTTTCTTT.